One and the same sample provided the 29 T cell receptor beta chains below, sequenced in a study of blood T cell repertoires in COVID-19. Data came from immunoSEQ multiplex PCR; TCRdb stores just in-frame clones and leaves some out. Among 75,000 to 85,000 clones listed, approximately 85% were seen once. Sequencing was carried out using peripheral blood. These receptors were collected from a man between 60 and 70 years old with COVID-19, enrolled during active disease.

CDR3 protein: CASSLTSGSYDEQFF. The CDR3 DNA is TGTGCCAGCAGTCTTACTAGCGGGAGTTATGATGAGCAGTTCTTC. The chain recombines TRBV7-2 with TRBJ2-1; 11 bases are a match to TRBD2. Looked up from germline, CDR1 is SGHTA and CDR2 is FQGNSA. CDR3 length: 15 amino acids. The V and J ends lost 6 bases and 8 bases, in that order; junction bases with no gene match: 9.

V usage is TRBV6-5 and J usage is TRBJ1-2, with a tentative D call TRBD1 (6 bases). V was cut by 6 bases and J by 8 bases, with 16 bases left in between. Germline V gene data show CDR1 as MNHEY and CDR2 as SVGAGI. This CDR3 contains 13 residues. CDR3 nucleotides: TGTGCCAGCAGATCACAGGGAGCTACCGGCTACACCTTC. Protein sequence: CASRSQGATGYTF.

The rearrangement joins TRBV10-1 to TRBJ1-2, with D unresolved. The length of the CDR3 is 12 residues. The germline V gene encodes CDR1 WNHNN and CDR2 SYGVQD (reference sequence). V lost 3 bases to trimming and J lost 1 base, with 3 bases between them. DNA for the CDR3: TGCGCCAGCAGTGACCTTAACTATGGCTACACCTTC. Translation: CASSDLNYGYTF.

This sequence joins TRBV4-1 and TRBJ1-1, with no clear D. V was trimmed by 0 bases and J by 1 base, leaving 3 bases between them. CDR1 and CDR2 from the germline V gene are MGHRA and YSYEKL. There are 13 residues in the CDR3. In nucleotides, the CDR3 is TGCGCCAGCAGCCAAGATAAGAACACTGAAGCTTTCTTT. Protein sequence: CASSQDKNTEAFF.

The genes are TRBV6-5 and TRBJ1-2; D might be TRBD1 (5 bases). Germline CDR1 MNHEY, CDR2 SVGAGI. V lost 7 bases and J lost 4, with 19 bases in between. The CDR3 is 15 amino acids. Here the CDR3 reads CASTETVNVLYGYTF. The CDR3 bases are TGTGCCAGCACCGAGACAGTGAACGTCCTCTATGGCTACACCTTC.

The chain carries TRBV7-3 and TRBJ1-1, with D tentatively TRBD1 (5 bases). From germline, CDR1 is SGHTA and CDR2 FQGTGA. The V end was cut by 5 bases, the J end by 1 base, with 11 bases between. The CDR3 consists of 14 residues. CDR3: CASSPLGGNTEAFF. CDR3 coding DNA: TGTGCCAGCAGCCCCTTGGGGGGGAACACTGAAGCTTTCTTT.

V gene TRBV29-1 combines with J gene TRBJ2-7; 7 bases are shared with TRBD1. The germline CDR1 and CDR2 sequences are SQVTM and ANQGSEA. This CDR3 is 15 amino acids long. V was pared by 1 base and J by 7 bases, with 13 bases of the junction left unmatched. The CDR3 here is CSVEGTGTATEEQYF. The DNA of the CDR3 is TGCAGCGTTGAAGGGACCGGGACAGCCACGGAGGAGCAGTACTTC.

This rearrangement joins TRBV7-9 to TRBJ1-5; TRBD1 matches at 7 bases. Germline V CDR1 and CDR2: SEHNR, FQNEAQ (reference sequence). The CDR3 covers 15 residues. V dropped 4 bases and J dropped 7; count of bases not matched to a gene: 10. CDR3 amino acids: CASSSGGTVRQPQHF. CDR3 nucleotides: TGTGCCAGCAGCTCGGGGGGGACAGTGCGCCAGCCCCAGCATTTT.

The gene calls are TRBV15 and TRBJ2-7, with TRBD2 identical over 8 bases. This CDR3 spans 17 amino acids. V was clipped by 5 bases and J by 5 bases; unmatched bases: 17. Germline-derived CDR1 and CDR2 are LNHNV and YYDKDF (reference sequence). This CDR3 reads CATSGRGLAGGTHEQYF. CDR3 in DNA: TGTGCCACCAGCGGAAGAGGTCTAGCGGGTGGGACCCACGAGCAGTACTTC. The full variable domain, its missing parts supplied by reference TRBV15 and TRBJ2-7, is DAMVIQNPRYQVTQFGKPVTLSCSQTLNHNVMYWYQQKSSQAPKLLFHYYDKDFNNEADTPDNFQSRRPNTSFCFLDIRSPGLGDTAMYLCATSGRGLAGGTHEQYFGPGTRLTVT.

The V and J genes are TRBV5-1 and TRBJ1-5; weak D call: TRBD1 (6 bases). With 1 base removed from V and 7 bases from J, the gap between germline ends came to 12 bases. The CDR3 spans 14 residues. Germline V gives CDR1 SGHRS, CDR2 YFSETQ. DNA of the CDR3: TGCGCCAGCAGCTTGTCTACAGGGAGCCAGCCCCAGCATTTT. This sequence encodes CASSLSTGSQPQHF. Combining the CDR3 with reference TRBV5-1 and TRBJ1-5 gives the whole variable domain KAGVTQTPRYLIKTRGQQVTLSCSPISGHRSVSWYQQTPGQGLQFLFEYFSETQRNKGNFPGRFSGRQFSNSRSEMNVSTLELGDSALYLCASSLSTGSQPQHFGDGTRLSIL.

The V and J genes are TRBV5-1 and TRBJ1-5; no reliable D call. This CDR3 has 14 amino acids. Germline CDR1 and CDR2: SGHRS and YFSETQ. The V end lost 4 bases, the J end lost 4 bases, and 12 bases lay between the germline ends. The CDR3 here is CASSPSADNQPQHF. The CDR3 coding sequence is TGCGCCAGCAGCCCTAGCGCCGATAATCAGCCCCAGCATTTT.

The CDR3 region is CASSVSPIQGALGYTF. Written as DNA, the CDR3 is TGTGCCAGCAGCGTAAGCCCTATACAGGGGGCTTTAGGCTACACCTTC. The chain uses TRBV9 and TRBJ1-2; 9 bases align to TRBD1. CDR1 and CDR2 (germline): SGDLS, YYNGEE. V shed 1 base, J shed 8 bases, and the junction held 12 bases outside the gene matches. The CDR3 spans 16 residues.

In this sample, this clone turned up once. The chain carries TRBV2 and TRBJ1-2, with TRBD1 matching 9 bases. V dropped 7 bases and J dropped 3; count of bases not matched to a gene: 3. The germline gives CDR1 SNHLY, CDR2 FYNNEI. CDR3 size: 13 residues. CDR3 sequence reads: CASIQGADYGYTF. Written as DNA, the CDR3 is TGTGCCAGCATACAGGGGGCCGACTATGGCTACACCTTC.

The V gene is TRBV28, the J gene TRBJ1-6; 9 positions agree with TRBD1. Germline V CDR1 and CDR2: MDHEN, SYDVKM. This CDR3 has 14 residues. The ends lost 7 bases at V and 10 bases at J; junction bases unmatched: 8. DNA for the CDR3: TGTGCCAGCACCCCGACAGGGGGAGGGTCACCCCTCCACTTT. Translating it yields CASTPTGGGSPLHF.

CDR3 in DNA: TGTGCCAGCAGCTTGGGGACAGGGATTGAGGGCTACACCTTC. Amino acids: CASSLGTGIEGYTF. The rearrangement links TRBV7-9 to TRBJ1-2; TRBD1 agrees at 9 bases. V shed 3 bases, J shed 8 bases, and the junction held 7 bases outside the gene matches. The CDR3 runs to 14 residues. From germline, CDR1 is SEHNR and CDR2 FQNEAQ (reference sequence).

This chain joins TRBV6-5 and TRBJ2-7; perhaps TRBD1 as D (5 bases). Trimming stripped 6 bases from V and 1 base from J, with 16 bases between. The CDR3 sequence is 15 residues long. The V gene's germline CDR1 is MNHEY and CDR2 SVGAGI. CDR3 DNA: TGTGCCAGCAGACCACAGGCCGGGTCGTCCTACGAGCAGTACTTC. Translating gives CASRPQAGSSYEQYF.

V and J are TRBV2 and TRBJ1-6; D is perhaps TRBD1 (6 bases). From germline, CDR1 is SNHLY and CDR2 FYNNEI. V was trimmed by 2 bases and J by 8 bases, leaving 13 bases between them. The CDR3 is 15 amino acids. The CDR3 sequence is CASSEMDSAYSPLHF. CDR3 coding DNA: TGTGCCAGCAGTGAAATGGACAGTGCATATTCACCCCTCCACTTT.

The chain has TRBV2 and TRBJ2-7; maybe TRBD2 (6 bases). CDR1 and CDR2 from the germline V gene are SNHLY and FYNNEI. The ends were cut back, 8 bases at V and 2 bases at J, with 16 bases in the middle. The CDR3 totals 14 residues. The CDR3 loop is CASGEEGLTYEQYF. The CDR3 nucleotides are TGTGCCAGCGGGGAGGAGGGCCTAACCTACGAGCAGTACTTC.

The J gene is TRBJ2-5, the V gene TRBV10-3, with a weak D call TRBD1 (5 bases). The V gene's germline CDR1 is ENHRY and CDR2 SYGVKD. The V gene lost 6 bases and the J gene lost 2 bases, with 10 bases spanning the gap. This CDR3 region has 13 residues. CDR3 residues: CAISRQPQETQYF. The CDR3 nucleotides read TGTGCCATCAGCCGACAGCCACAAGAGACCCAGTACTTC.

This clone was picked up a small number of times. The chain couples TRBV5-1 to TRBJ1-1, with D perhaps matching TRBD1 (5 bases). CDR3 length: 14 residues. CDR1 SGHRS and CDR2 YFSETQ come from the germline V gene. The V gene lost 5 bases and the J gene lost 1 base, with 12 bases spanning the gap. The CDR3 spells CASSGGVRNTEAFF. For the CDR3, the DNA is TGCGCCAGCAGTGGGGGGGTACGGAACACTGAAGCTTTCTTT.

The chain has TRBV29-1 and TRBJ1-2, with 7 bases that match TRBD1. The CDR3 is 14 amino acids. Germline-derived CDR1 and CDR2 are SQVTM and ANQGSEA. After removal of 6 bases from V and 1 base from J, the junction contained 8 bases not matched to a gene. In DNA form, the CDR3 reads TGCAGCGTGGACGGGACAGTGAGTAACTATGGCTACACCTTC. Translation gives CSVDGTVSNYGYTF.

V usage is TRBV5-6 and J usage is TRBJ1-1; D remains ambiguous. Germline V gives CDR1 SGHDT, CDR2 YYEEEE. This CDR3 region has 12 residues. Trimming shortened V by 7 bases and J by 5 bases, and 12 bases separated the two germline ends. DNA for the CDR3: TGTGCCAGCTCGTCGTTTCGGACTGAAGCTTTCTTT. Residues: CASSSFRTEAFF.

The chain is built from TRBV2 and TRBJ2-2, with 7 bases aligning to TRBD1. The CDR3 has 15 amino acids. Trimming took 5 bases from V and 2 from J; bases not matched to a gene: 5. Germline V CDR1 and CDR2: SNHLY, FYNNEI. The CDR3 coding sequence is TGTGCCAGCAGTTTTGACAGGGTTAACACCGGGGAGCTGTTTTTT. Translated: CASSFDRVNTGELFF.

The chain carries TRBV2 and TRBJ1-3; D is perhaps TRBD1 (5 bases). V lost 6 bases and J 1 base, leaving 13 bases between the germline ends. Germline assignment: CDR1 SNHLY and CDR2 FYNNEI. There are 15 residues in the CDR3. The CDR3 is CASRKRGGSGNTIYF. The CDR3 DNA reads TGTGCCAGCAGGAAGCGCGGGGGATCTGGAAACACCATATATTTT. The full variable domain, in which reference TRBV2 and TRBJ1-3 provide the parts outside the CDR3, is EPEVTQTPSHQVTQMGQEVILRCVPISNHLYFYWYRQILGQKVEFLVSFYNNEISEKSEIFDDQFSVERPDGSNFTLKIRSTKLEDSAMYFCASRKRGGSGNTIYFGEGSWLTVV.

The J gene is TRBJ1-3, the V gene TRBV30; possible D gene TRBD1, 5 bases. V gave up 1 base and J gave up 3 bases, with 13 bases separating them. This CDR3 has 15 amino acids. CDR1 is GTSNPN, CDR2 SVGIG, per germline (reference sequence). CDR3 DNA sequence: TGTGCCTGGAGTGGGGACTCAGGAGGTGGAAACACCATATATTTT. Encoded protein: CAWSGDSGGGNTIYF.

This clone came up a few times. The genes are TRBV15 and TRBJ2-7; D perhaps matches TRBD2 (6 bases). Germline-derived CDR1 and CDR2 are LNHNV and YYDKDF (reference sequence). The germline V and J ends were trimmed by 0 bases and 0 bases, with 12 bases remaining between them. The CDR3 is 16 amino acids. The CDR3 loop is CATSRDPARDSYEQYF. As DNA, the CDR3 is TGTGCCACCAGCAGAGATCCAGCGCGGGACTCCTACGAGCAGTACTTC.

The V gene is TRBV5-1, the J gene TRBJ2-3, with 14 nucleotides matching TRBD2. V lost 4 bases to trimming and J lost 2 bases; unmatched junction nucleotides: 6. This CDR3 comprises 17 residues. CDR1 SGHRS and CDR2 YFSETQ come from the germline V gene. The chain's CDR3 is CASSAGLAGGITDTQYF. The CDR3 DNA reads as TGCGCCAGCAGCGCCGGACTAGCGGGAGGTATCACAGATACGCAGTATTTT.

The chain uses TRBV6-5 and TRBJ1-4; D is undetermined. V gave up 5 bases and J gave up 4 bases, with 11 bases separating them. CDR1 MNHEY and CDR2 SVGAGI come from the germline V gene. This CDR3 spans 14 amino acids. The CDR3 is CASSLAGINEKLFF. In DNA, the CDR3 is TGTGCCAGCAGTCTGGCAGGTATTAATGAAAAACTGTTTTTT.

This clone occurred once. The rearrangement links TRBV19 to TRBJ1-2, with 9 bases aligning to TRBD1. Per germline, CDR1 LNHDA and CDR2 SQIVND (reference sequence). The CDR3 is 15 residues long. V lost 4 bases and J lost 4; bases outside the gene matches: 7. The CDR3 spells CASSTGQGDGYGYTF. The CDR3 bases are TGTGCCAGTAGTACGGGACAGGGCGATGGCTATGGCTACACCTTC.